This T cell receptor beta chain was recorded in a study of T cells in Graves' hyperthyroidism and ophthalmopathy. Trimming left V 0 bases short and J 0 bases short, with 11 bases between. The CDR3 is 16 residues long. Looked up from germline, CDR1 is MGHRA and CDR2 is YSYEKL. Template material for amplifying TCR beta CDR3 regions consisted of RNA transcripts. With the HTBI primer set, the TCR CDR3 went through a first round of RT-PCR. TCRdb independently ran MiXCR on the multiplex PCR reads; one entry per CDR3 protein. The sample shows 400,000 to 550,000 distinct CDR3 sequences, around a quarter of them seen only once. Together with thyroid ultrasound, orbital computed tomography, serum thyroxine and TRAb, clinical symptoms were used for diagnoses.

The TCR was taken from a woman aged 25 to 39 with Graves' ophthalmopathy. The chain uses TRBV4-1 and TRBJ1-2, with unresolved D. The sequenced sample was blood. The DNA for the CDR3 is TGCGCCAGCAGCCAAGAACGAGGGTTTACTAACTATGGCTACACCTTC. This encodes CASSQERGFTNYGYTF.